This TCR beta chain emerged from a study of CD8 T cells in Susac syndrome. Random hexamers served to reverse transcribe roughly 0.45 to 1 ug RNA. By means of immunoSEQ multiplex PCR, TCR beta CDR3 spanning 54 Vbeta and 13 Jbeta underwent amplification. TCRdb re-derived calls from the immunoSEQ multiplex PCR reads in MiXCR, one entry per CDR3 protein. The sample includes roughly 120,000 distinct CDR3 sequences, less than 97% of them seen just once. Sequencing of TCR beta, carried out with a high-throughput approach, was applied to CD8+ and CD4+ T cells from the blood. FACS enriched CD8+ TEMRA cells, while bulk CD8+ and CD4+ were negatively isolated. V dropped 4 bases and J dropped 0 bases, with 7 bases sitting between them. The CDR3 totals 13 residues. Per the germline V gene, CDR1 is LNHDA and CDR2 is SQIVND (reference sequence).

The rearrangement links TRBV19 to TRBJ2-7; D might be TRBD2 (5 bases). The specimen sequenced was CD4+ T cells from PBMCs. This TCR was recovered from a human donor in good health. The CDR3 sequence: CASSKRVSYEQYF. The CDR3 DNA follows: TGTGCCAGTAGTAAGAGGGTCTCCTACGAGCAGTACTTC. Filled out from reference TRBV19 and TRBJ2-7, the complete variable domain reads DGGITQSPKYLFRKEGQNVTLSCEQNLNHDAMYWYRQDPGQGLRLIYYSQIVNDFQKGDIAEGYSVSREKKESFPLTVTSAQKNPTAFYLCASSKRVSYEQYFGPGTRLTVT.